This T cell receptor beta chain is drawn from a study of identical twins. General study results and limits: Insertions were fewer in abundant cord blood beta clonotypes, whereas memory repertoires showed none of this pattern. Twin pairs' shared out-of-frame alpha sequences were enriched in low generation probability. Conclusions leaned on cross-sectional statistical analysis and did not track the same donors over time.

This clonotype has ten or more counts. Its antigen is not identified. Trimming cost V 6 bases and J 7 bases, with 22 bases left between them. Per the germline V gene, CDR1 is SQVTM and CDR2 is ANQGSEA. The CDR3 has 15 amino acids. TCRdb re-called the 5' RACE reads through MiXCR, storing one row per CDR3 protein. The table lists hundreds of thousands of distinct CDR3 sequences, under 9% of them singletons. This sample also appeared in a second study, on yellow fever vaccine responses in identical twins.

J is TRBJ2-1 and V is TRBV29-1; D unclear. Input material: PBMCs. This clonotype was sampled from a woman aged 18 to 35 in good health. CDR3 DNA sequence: TGCAGCGTCGCCAAACTTGGTCCAAGATCGAATGAGCAGTTCTTC. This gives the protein CSVAKLGPRSNEQFF.